This T cell receptor (beta chain) was identified during a study of T cell responses to AZD1222 COVID-19 vaccine. V gave up 1 base and J gave up 7 bases; unmatched junction bases: 4. The CDR3 covers 15 residues. Germline-derived CDR1 and CDR2 are SGHTA and FQGNSA. Method: immunoSEQ multiplex PCR; TCRdb's copy keeps in-frame clones and lacks some. Of 95,000 to 150,000 clones listed, approximately 85% are singletons. With respect to this clone: Its cognate antigen is unknown.

Study results and limitations: Females made up more of the donors, who were largely white British, and clonal diversity may have come out too low. In the spike-specific TCR repertoire, nearly half reportedly target unmutated variant regions. The study sampled repertoires only after the peak T cell response.

The receptor comes from an adult who received the AZD1222 COVID-19 vaccine. V gene TRBV7-2 combines with J gene TRBJ1-6, with 7 bases fitting TRBD1. The sample was peripheral blood, taken 28 days after the second AZD1222 dose. The CDR3 DNA reads TGTGCCAGCAGCTTAGGACCAGGGGGGAATTCACCCCTCCACTTT. As protein: CASSLGPGGNSPLHF.